Included here is one TCR beta chain sequence, with context. Its antigen is not identified. The source of the sample is a study of cytomegalovirus exposure and HLA in healthy donors. Regarding the study as a whole: Common viral pathogens seemed to be connected with several of the most significant clusters, according to a later analysis.

A multiplex PCR was run with 60 Vbeta primers and 13 Jbeta primers. TCRdb's copy holds only in-frame clones and misses some; the assay was immunoSEQ multiplex PCR. The sample contains some 140,000 clones, 55% to 80% of which appear only once. Trimming stripped 1 base from V and 4 bases from J, with 8 bases between. The CDR3 loop spans 14 amino acids. CDR1 is MNHNS, CDR2 SASEGT, per germline. The receptor was isolated from a woman aged 35 to 49 in good health and CMV-seronegative. The chain employs TRBV6-1 and TRBJ1-5; D gene ambiguous. Sequences were obtained from PBMCs. CDR3 bases: TGTGCCAGCAGTGAAGGCGTCGAAAATCAGCCCCAGCATTTT. This encodes CASSEGVENQPQHF.